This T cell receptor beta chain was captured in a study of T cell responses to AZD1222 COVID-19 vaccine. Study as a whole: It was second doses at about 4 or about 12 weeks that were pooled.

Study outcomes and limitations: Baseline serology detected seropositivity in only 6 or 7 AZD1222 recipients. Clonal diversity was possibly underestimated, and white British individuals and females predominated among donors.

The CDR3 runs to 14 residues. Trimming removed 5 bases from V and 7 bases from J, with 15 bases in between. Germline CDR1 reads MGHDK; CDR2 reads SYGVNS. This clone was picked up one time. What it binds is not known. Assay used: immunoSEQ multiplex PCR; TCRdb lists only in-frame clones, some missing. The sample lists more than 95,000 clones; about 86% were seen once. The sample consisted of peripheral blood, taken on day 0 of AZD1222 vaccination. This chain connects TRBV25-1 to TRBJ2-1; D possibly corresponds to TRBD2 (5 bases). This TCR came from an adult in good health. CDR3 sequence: CASSKPGSHNEQFF. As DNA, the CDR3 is TGTGCCAGCAGTAAGCCGGGGAGTCATAATGAGCAGTTCTTC.